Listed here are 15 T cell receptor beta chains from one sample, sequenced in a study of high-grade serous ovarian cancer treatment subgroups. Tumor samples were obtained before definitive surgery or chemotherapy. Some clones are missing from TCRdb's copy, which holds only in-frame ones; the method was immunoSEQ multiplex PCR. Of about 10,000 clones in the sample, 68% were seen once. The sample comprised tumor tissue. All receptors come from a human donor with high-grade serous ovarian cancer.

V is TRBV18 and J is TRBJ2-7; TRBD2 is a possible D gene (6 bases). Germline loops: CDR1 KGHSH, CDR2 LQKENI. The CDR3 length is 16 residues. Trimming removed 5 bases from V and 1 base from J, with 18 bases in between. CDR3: CASSSKSGWESYEQYF. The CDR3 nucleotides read TGTGCCAGCTCAAGTAAGAGCGGGTGGGAATCCTACGAGCAGTACTTC.

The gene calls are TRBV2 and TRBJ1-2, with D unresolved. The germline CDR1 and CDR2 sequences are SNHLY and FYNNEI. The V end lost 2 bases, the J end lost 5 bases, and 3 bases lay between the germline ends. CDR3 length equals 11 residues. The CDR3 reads CASSELYGYTF. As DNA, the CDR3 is TGTGCCAGCAGTGAACTATATGGCTACACCTTC.

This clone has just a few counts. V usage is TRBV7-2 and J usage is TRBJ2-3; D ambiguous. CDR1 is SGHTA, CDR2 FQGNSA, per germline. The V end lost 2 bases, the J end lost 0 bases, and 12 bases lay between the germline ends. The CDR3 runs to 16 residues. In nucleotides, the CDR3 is TGTGCCAGCAGCTTACGGGCGGCCACTAGCACAGATACGCAGTATTTT. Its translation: CASSLRAATSTDTQYF.

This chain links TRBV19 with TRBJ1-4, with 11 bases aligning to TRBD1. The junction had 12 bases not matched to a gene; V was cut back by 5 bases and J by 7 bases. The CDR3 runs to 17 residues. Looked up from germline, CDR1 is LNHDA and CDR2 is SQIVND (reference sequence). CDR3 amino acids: CASSPRTGGSIREKLFF. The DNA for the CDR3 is TGTGCCAGTAGTCCCCGGACAGGGGGCTCAATTCGTGAAAAACTGTTTTTT.

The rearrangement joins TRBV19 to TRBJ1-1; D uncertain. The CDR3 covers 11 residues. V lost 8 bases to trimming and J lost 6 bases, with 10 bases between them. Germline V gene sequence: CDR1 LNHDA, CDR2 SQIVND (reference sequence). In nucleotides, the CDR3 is TGTGCCAGTTTCGGATTGCCTGAAGCTTTCTTT. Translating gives CASFGLPEAFF.

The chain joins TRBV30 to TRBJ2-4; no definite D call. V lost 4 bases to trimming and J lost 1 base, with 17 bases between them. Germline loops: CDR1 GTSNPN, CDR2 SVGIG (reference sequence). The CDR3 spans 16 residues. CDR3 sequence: CAWIPGVGLAKNIQYF. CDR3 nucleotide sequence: TGTGCCTGGATTCCGGGTGTTGGTCTGGCCAAAAACATTCAGTACTTC.

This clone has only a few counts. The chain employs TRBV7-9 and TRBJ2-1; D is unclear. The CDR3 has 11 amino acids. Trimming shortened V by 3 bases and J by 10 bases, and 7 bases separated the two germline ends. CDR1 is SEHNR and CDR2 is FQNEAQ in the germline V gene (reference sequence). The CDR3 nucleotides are TGTGCCAGCAGCTTGACCCCCGAGCAGTTCTTC. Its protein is CASSLTPEQFF.

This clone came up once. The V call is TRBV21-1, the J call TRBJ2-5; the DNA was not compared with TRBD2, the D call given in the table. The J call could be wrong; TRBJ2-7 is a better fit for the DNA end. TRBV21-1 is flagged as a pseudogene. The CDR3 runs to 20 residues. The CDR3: CASSKVSGRALFLRPYEQYF. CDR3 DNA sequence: TGTGCCAGCAGCAAAGTGAGCGGGAGAGCCCTATTTCTCCGGCCCTACGAGCAGTACTTC.

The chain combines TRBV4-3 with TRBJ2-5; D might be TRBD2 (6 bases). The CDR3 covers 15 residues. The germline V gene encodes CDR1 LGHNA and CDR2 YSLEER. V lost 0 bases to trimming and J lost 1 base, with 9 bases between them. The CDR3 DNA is TGCGCCAGCAGCCAAGATAGGGGAGGCCAAGAGACCCAGTACTTC. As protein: CASSQDRGGQETQYF.

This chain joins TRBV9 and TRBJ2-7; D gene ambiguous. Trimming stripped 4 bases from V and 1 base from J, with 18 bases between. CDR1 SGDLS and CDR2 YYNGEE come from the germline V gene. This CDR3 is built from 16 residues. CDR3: CASSPVSGYRSYEQYF. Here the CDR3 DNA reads TGTGCCAGCAGCCCCGTTTCTGGGTACAGATCCTACGAGCAGTACTTC.

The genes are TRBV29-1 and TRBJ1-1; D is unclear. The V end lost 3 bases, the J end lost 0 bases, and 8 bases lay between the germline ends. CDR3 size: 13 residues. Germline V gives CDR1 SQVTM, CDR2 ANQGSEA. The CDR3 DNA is TGCAGCGTTGAGGGGTCGATGAACACTGAAGCTTTCTTT. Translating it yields CSVEGSMNTEAFF. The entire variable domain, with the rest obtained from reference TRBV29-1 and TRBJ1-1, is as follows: SAVISQKPSRDICQRGTSLTIQCQVDSQVTMMFWYRQQPGQSLTLIATANQGSEATYESGFVIDKFPISRPNLTFSTLTVSNMSPEDSSIYLCSVEGSMNTEAFFGQGTRLTVV.

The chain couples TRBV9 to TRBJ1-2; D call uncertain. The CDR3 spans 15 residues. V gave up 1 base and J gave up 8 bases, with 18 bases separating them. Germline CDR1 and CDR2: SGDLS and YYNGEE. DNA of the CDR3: TGTGCCAGCAGCGTAAACGGGCGTGGAGTTTCCGGCTACACCTTC. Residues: CASSVNGRGVSGYTF.

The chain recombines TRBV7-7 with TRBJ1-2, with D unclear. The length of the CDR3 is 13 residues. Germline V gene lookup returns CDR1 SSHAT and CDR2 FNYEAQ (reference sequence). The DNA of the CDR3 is TGTGCTAGGAGAGCTTTGGGATTGTATGGCTACACCTTC. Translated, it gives CARRALGLYGYTF.

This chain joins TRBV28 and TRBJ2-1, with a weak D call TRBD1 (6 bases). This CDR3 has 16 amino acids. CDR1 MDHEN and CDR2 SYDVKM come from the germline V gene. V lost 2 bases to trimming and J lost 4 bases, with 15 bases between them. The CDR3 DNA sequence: TGTGCCAGCAGTTTAATTCCCGGGCAGGGGTACAATGAGCAGTTCTTC. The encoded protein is CASSLIPGQGYNEQFF.

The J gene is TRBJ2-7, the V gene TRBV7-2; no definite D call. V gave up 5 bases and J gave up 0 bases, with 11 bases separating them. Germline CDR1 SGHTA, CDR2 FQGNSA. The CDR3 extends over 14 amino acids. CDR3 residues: CASSQTPTSYEQYF. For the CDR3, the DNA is TGTGCCAGCAGCCAGACCCCGACCTCCTACGAGCAGTACTTC.